The 14 T cell receptor beta chains presented below share a single source sample, sequenced in a study of T cell repertoires in cytomegalovirus infection. TCRdb analysed the reads with MiXCR anew, one entry per CDR3 protein. The sample consists of roughly 990,000 distinct CDR3 sequences, 30% to 40% of them appearing once. For these receptors, no antigen is known. The material sequenced was cultured CD8+ T cells from PBMCs, taken from culture after CMV antigen stimulation. The receptors come from a human donor in good health (CMV status not recorded). Some clones in this sample may be carry-over from other donors' samples.

This clonotype was seen a few times. The chain recombines TRBV12-5 with TRBJ2-5, with TRBD2 as a possible D gene (5 bases). V gave up 6 bases and J gave up 9 bases, with 17 bases separating them. The CDR3 length is 13 residues. CDR1 and CDR2 from the germline V gene are LGHNT and FRNRAP. The CDR3 reads CASGSLDPEAQYF. The CDR3 DNA is TGTGCTAGTGGATCACTAGACCCTGAGGCCCAGTACTTC.

The CDR3 DNA is TGTGCCAGCAGCTTATCACTAGCGGGGGGGCCCGTATCCTACAATGAGCAGTTCTTC. It yields the protein CASSLSLAGGPVSYNEQFF. The rearrangement joins TRBV7-3 to TRBJ2-1, with TRBD2 matching 13 bases. This CDR3 is built from 19 residues. V was clipped by 2 bases and J by 1 base; unmatched bases: 8. CDR1 SGHTA and CDR2 FQGTGA come from the germline V gene.

The rearrangement joins TRBV12-3 or TRBV12-4 to TRBJ2-5; D call uncertain. The CDR3 consists of 14 residues. V gave up 3 bases and J gave up 3 bases, with 11 bases separating them. CDR3 protein: CASSFVMGKETQYF. For the CDR3, the DNA is TGTGCCAGCAGTTTTGTAATGGGGAAAGAGACCCAGTACTTC.

This clonotype has more than one count but fewer than ten. This rearrangement joins TRBV28 to TRBJ1-5; the D is unclear. Trimming cost V 6 bases and J 3 bases, with 15 bases left between them. The CDR3 contains 15 residues. In germline, CDR1 is MDHEN, CDR2 SYDVKM. CDR3 region: CASRSATNPNQPQHF. CDR3 coding DNA: TGTGCCAGCAGGTCCGCAACGAACCCCAATCAGCCCCAGCATTTT. Looking up the rest from reference TRBV28 and TRBJ1-5 gives the full variable domain: DVKVTQSSRYLVKRTGEKVFLECVQDMDHENMFWYRQDPGLGLRLIYFSYDVKMKEKGDIPEGYSVSREKKERFSLILESASTNQTSMYLCASRSATNPNQPQHFGDGTRLSIL.

This clonotype showed up just a few times. This chain uses TRBV27 with TRBJ2-7, with D perhaps matching TRBD1 (6 bases). Germline V gene lookup returns CDR1 MNHEY and CDR2 SMNVEV (reference sequence). V lost 5 bases and J 3 bases, leaving 17 bases between the germline ends. The CDR3 loop spans 15 amino acids. CDR3 sequence: CASSRTPGQFYEQYV. The CDR3, as DNA: TGTGCCAGCAGTCGAACCCCCGGACAGTTCTACGAGCAGTACGTC.

J is TRBJ1-1 and V is TRBV10-3; possibly TRBD1 for D (5 bases). V was cut by 6 bases and J by 0 bases, with 8 bases left in between. The germline gives CDR1 ENHRY, CDR2 SYGVKD. The CDR3 extends over 13 amino acids. The CDR3 spells CAIRGTLNTEAFF. CDR3 in DNA: TGTGCCATCAGGGGGACCTTGAACACTGAAGCTTTCTTT.

This clonotype was counted a few times. The rearrangement links TRBV6-2 or TRBV6-3 to TRBJ2-7; D not certain. The V end lost 5 bases, the J end lost 0 bases, and 11 bases lay between the germline ends. CDR1 MNHEY and CDR2 SVGEGT come from the germline V gene. This CDR3 region has 14 residues. This chain's CDR3 is CASSTRSSSYEQYV. The CDR3 DNA reads as TGTGCCAGCAGTACCCGGTCGAGCTCCTACGAGCAGTACGTC.

This chain links TRBV2 with TRBJ2-2; the match to TRBD2 covers 16 bases. Germline CDR1 is SNHLY and CDR2 is FYNNEI. CDR3 length: 16 amino acids. V shed 8 bases, J shed 4 bases, and the junction held 4 bases outside the gene matches. CDR3: CASGTSGGAGTGELFF. The CDR3, as DNA: TGTGCCAGCGGGACTAGCGGGGGGGCCGGCACCGGGGAGCTGTTTTTT. Complete variable domain (other parts from reference TRBV2 and TRBJ2-2): EPEVTQTPSHQVTQMGQEVILRCVPISNHLYFYWYRQILGQKVEFLVSFYNNEISEKSEIFDDQFSVERPDGSNFTLKIRSTKLEDSAMYFCASGTSGGAGTGELFFGEGSRLTVL.

The chain has TRBV6-5 and TRBJ2-7, with D perhaps TRBD1 or TRBD2 (7 bases each). CDR3 length equals 18 residues. CDR1 is MNHEY, CDR2 SVGAGI, per germline. The ends were cut back, 0 bases at V and 5 bases at J, with 23 bases in the middle. Here the CDR3 DNA reads TGTGCCAGCAGTTACTCCTGGGCAGGGGGGGAAGGGGCCGACGAGCAGTACTTC. As protein: CASSYSWAGGEGADEQYF.

This rearrangement joins TRBV6-2 or TRBV6-3 to TRBJ1-1; D is uncertain. CDR3 length: 14 residues. CDR1 is MNHEY, CDR2 SVGEGT, per germline. V shed 0 bases and J shed 5 bases, with 10 bases lying between them. CDR3 sequence: CASSYSDYGTEAFF. CDR3 sequence (DNA): TGTGCCAGCAGTTACTCGGATTACGGGACTGAAGCTTTCTTT.

This clonotype showed up just a few times. V gene TRBV28 combines with J gene TRBJ2-3; TRBD1 matches 11 bases. The CDR3 loop spans 14 amino acids. Germline V gene sequence: CDR1 MDHEN, CDR2 SYDVKM. V lost 7 bases, J lost 5 bases, and 5 bases stayed unmatched. Here the CDR3 DNA reads TGTGCCAGCACCATTGGGACAGGGGGAGATACGCAGTATTTT. Translating gives CASTIGTGGDTQYF.

This clonotype was seen more than once but under ten times. The chain combines TRBV12-3 or TRBV12-4 with TRBJ1-5; tentative D call: TRBD1 (5 bases). The CDR3 spans 13 residues. Trimming shortened V by 7 bases and J by 6 bases, and 13 bases separated the two germline ends. The CDR3: CASTMQGAQPQHF. The DNA for the CDR3 is TGTGCCAGCACCATGCAGGGTGCTCAGCCCCAGCATTTT.

This clonotype was counted only a few times. The chain joins TRBV12-3 or TRBV12-4 to TRBJ1-2, with no clear D. V gave up 1 base and J gave up 6 bases, with 9 bases separating them. This CDR3 is built from 13 residues. This CDR3 reads CASSLESEDGYTF. The CDR3 bases are TGTGCCAGCAGTTTAGAGTCAGAAGATGGCTACACCTTC.

A word on this clonotype: A single base separates this from a much larger clone, so it may be a read error. V gene TRBV7-3 combines with J gene TRBJ1-1; D perhaps matches TRBD1 (6 bases). The CDR3 is 17 residues long. V shed 4 bases and J shed 0 bases, with 18 bases lying between them. Germline V lookup: CDR1 SGHTA, CDR2 FQGTGA. In DNA form, the CDR3 reads TGTGCCAGCAGCTCTGGGGGCCCGAACCTTATGAACACTGAAGCTTTCTTT. Translated, it gives CASSSGGPNLMNTEAFF.